These T cell receptor beta chains were read from a single sample in a study of identifying expanded T cells in peripheral blood. Only in-frame clones appear in the TCRdb table, and some are missing; sequencing was by immunoSEQ multiplex PCR. The table records approximately 100,000 clones, approximately 90% of them present only once. The sample consisted of blood. The receptors here all came from a person between 18 and 70 years old in good health. Each CDR3 is given with its conserved first and last residue. Fields, in order: CDR3 DNA, CDR3 protein, J gene, clone size, V gene, D gene. A D gene is named only where the DNA matches it firmly. Only some rows state a clone size, as once, few, many or a class for expanded clones.

DNA: TGTGCCAGCAGCAGCGACCAGGGGAGCCACAATGAGCAGTTCTTC
CDR3: CASSSDQGSHNEQFF
J: TRBJ2-1
size: -
V: TRBV7-2
D: -

DNA: TGTGCCAGCAGCCCTGGAGATTCTGAGACCCAGTACTTC
CDR3: CASSPGDSETQYF
J: TRBJ2-5
size: -
V: TRBV7-9
D: -

DNA: TGTGCCAGCGGTCCGGGGGGGGACTACGAGCAGTACTTC
CDR3: CASGPGGDYEQYF
J: TRBJ2-7
size: -
V: TRBV7-9
D: TRBD2

DNA: TGTGCCAGCAGCTTATTCAAACAGGGTGGGGTACTAGAAGCTTTCTTT
CDR3: CASSLFKQGGVLEAFF
J: TRBJ1-1
size: once
V: TRBV7-9
D: -

DNA: TGTGCCAGCAGCTCCCGTCGCCACAATGAGCAGTTCTTC
CDR3: CASSSRRHNEQFF
J: TRBJ2-1
size: few
V: TRBV7-8
D: -

DNA: TGTGCCAGCAGTTTGGAATCGCCCGGGGATTACCCCTACGAGCAGTACTTC
CDR3: CASSLESPGDYPYEQYF
J: TRBJ2-7
size: -
V: TRBV27
D: -

DNA: TGTGCCACCAGCAGAGAGGGGACTAGCTTTAACCAGCAGTACTTC
CDR3: CATSREGTSFNQQYF
J: TRBJ2-7
size: once
V: TRBV15
D: TRBD2

DNA: TGTGCCAGCAGCCAAGATCTGACGAACATGGTGGGCGAGCAGTACTTC
CDR3: CASSQDLTNMVGEQYF
J: TRBJ2-7
size: -
V: TRBV4-2
D: -

DNA: TGTGCCAGCAGACAAACTAGCGGGGGGGCCAGGAATGAGCAGTTCTTC
CDR3: CASRQTSGGARNEQFF
J: TRBJ2-1
size: -
V: TRBV7-9
D: TRBD2

DNA: TGTGCCTGGAGTGTACTAAGGACTAGCGACACCGGGGAGCTGTTTTTT
CDR3: CAWSVLRTSDTGELFF
J: TRBJ2-2
size: -
V: TRBV30
D: TRBD2

DNA: TGTGCCAGCAGCCCTTTAGCGGGGGTCACAGATACGCAGTATTTT
CDR3: CASSPLAGVTDTQYF
J: TRBJ2-3
size: -
V: TRBV14
D: TRBD2

DNA: TGTGCCAGCAGTTCAACTATGACAGGTCGGGCCGGAAACACCATATATTTT
CDR3: CASSSTMTGRAGNTIYF
J: TRBJ1-3
size: -
V: TRBV7-9
D: -

DNA: TGTGCCAGCAGCTTAGTTCAGTCTACACGGGATACGCAGTATTTT
CDR3: CASSLVQSTRDTQYF
J: TRBJ2-3
size: -
V: TRBV7-9
D: -

DNA: TGTGCCAGCTCCGCGAGCAGCAAGGACGAGCAGTACTTC
CDR3: CASSASSKDEQYF
J: TRBJ2-7
size: -
V: TRBV7-3
D: -

DNA: TGCGCCAGCAGACAGGGGGCGCAGAATGAGCAGTTCTTC
CDR3: CASRQGAQNEQFF
J: TRBJ2-1
size: -
V: TRBV5-1
D: TRBD1

DNA: TGTGCCAGCAGTACATGGGGGACGGATTACGAGCAGTACTTC
CDR3: CASSTWGTDYEQYF
J: TRBJ2-7
size: once
V: TRBV6-1
D: -

DNA: TGCAGCGTCGGTACCGCCGGGGAGCTGTTTTTT
CDR3: CSVGTAGELFF
J: TRBJ2-2
size: -
V: TRBV29-1
D: -

DNA: TGTGCCAGCAGCGGGGGGACTCACAATGAGCAGTTCTTC
CDR3: CASSGGTHNEQFF
J: TRBJ2-1
size: -
V: TRBV6-6
D: TRBD2

DNA: TGTGCCAGCAGGGGGGGGTGGGGGGCCCAGTACTTC
CDR3: CASRGGWGAQYF
J: TRBJ2-5
size: -
V: TRBV27
D: TRBD2

DNA: TGCGCCAGCAGCGGCCAGGGACAGATAAAAAACATTCAGTACTTC
CDR3: CASSGQGQIKNIQYF
J: TRBJ2-4
size: -
V: TRBV4-3
D: TRBD1

DNA: TGTGCCTGGAGTCGCGACAGGGCGGGGGGGAAGACCCAGTACTTC
CDR3: CAWSRDRAGGKTQYF
J: TRBJ2-5
size: -
V: TRBV30
D: TRBD2

DNA: TGTGCCTGGAGTAGACAGGGGAGCTATGGCTACACCTTC
CDR3: CAWSRQGSYGYTF
J: TRBJ1-2
size: -
V: TRBV30
D: TRBD1

DNA: TGTGCCAGCAGCGCCAGACAGCTTCATTCACCCCTCCACTTT
CDR3: CASSARQLHSPLHF
J: TRBJ1-6
size: -
V: TRBV9
D: -

DNA: TGTGCCAGCAGCTTAACAGCAGCCTACAATGAGCAGTTCTTC
CDR3: CASSLTAAYNEQFF
J: TRBJ2-1
size: -
V: TRBV7-3
D: -

DNA: TGTGCCAGTAGTTTTCAGGGTGACACTGAAGCTTTCTTT
CDR3: CASSFQGDTEAFF
J: TRBJ1-1
size: few
V: TRBV19
D: -

DNA: TGTGCCAGCAGCCCAGGGGTTGGGGGTCCCAATGAGCAGTTCTTC
CDR3: CASSPGVGGPNEQFF
J: TRBJ2-1
size: -
V: TRBV6-4
D: -

DNA: TGTGCCAGCAGCTCTGCGGGACTAGCGGGGCTTGAAACCCAGTACTTC
CDR3: CASSSAGLAGLETQYF
J: TRBJ2-5
size: once
V: TRBV5-5
D: TRBD2

DNA: TGTGCCAGCAGCTTAGATCAGGGAGCCTACAATGAGCAGTTCTTC
CDR3: CASSLDQGAYNEQFF
J: TRBJ2-1
size: -
V: TRBV7-9
D: -

DNA: TGTGCCAGCAGCTTTGACAGGGGGATCGGAAACACCATATATTTT
CDR3: CASSFDRGIGNTIYF
J: TRBJ1-3
size: once
V: TRBV7-9
D: TRBD1

DNA: TGCGCCAGCAGCTTGGGCGCTAGCGGAGCACAAGAGACCCAGTACTTC
CDR3: CASSLGASGAQETQYF
J: TRBJ2-5
size: -
V: TRBV5-1
D: TRBD2

DNA: TGTGCCAGCAGTGAAGCCCCTTACTATGGCTACACCTTC
CDR3: CASSEAPYYGYTF
J: TRBJ1-2
size: -
V: TRBV6-1
D: -

DNA: TGTGCCAGCAGCCAATTGGTGTTACTGCAAGAGACCCAGTACTTC
CDR3: CASSQLVLLQETQYF
J: TRBJ2-5
size: -
V: TRBV7-9
D: -

DNA: TGTGCCTGGAGTGTCACGGGGGTCTACGAGCAGTACTTC
CDR3: CAWSVTGVYEQYF
J: TRBJ2-7
size: -
V: TRBV30
D: -

DNA: TGTGCCAGCAGTGGACAGGGTATCAGCAACTATGGCTACACCTTC
CDR3: CASSGQGISNYGYTF
J: TRBJ1-2
size: -
V: TRBV9
D: TRBD1

DNA: TGTGCCAGCAGTTTGCCTGGTTTGGATGAGCAGTTCTTC
CDR3: CASSLPGLDEQFF
J: TRBJ2-1
size: -
V: TRBV28
D: -

DNA: TGTGCCAGCAGCTTAACCCCTCCTGGCAGGGCGAACACTGAAGCTTTCTTT
CDR3: CASSLTPPGRANTEAFF
J: TRBJ1-1
size: -
V: TRBV7-2
D: -

DNA: TGTGCCAGCAGTTTCTCCCGACAGGGTCAAGAGACCCAGTACTTC
CDR3: CASSFSRQGQETQYF
J: TRBJ2-5
size: -
V: TRBV6-5
D: TRBD1

DNA: TGTGCCAGCAGCCAAGGTAGACCCTACGAGCAGTACTTC
CDR3: CASSQGRPYEQYF
J: TRBJ2-7
size: -
V: TRBV14
D: -

DNA: TGTGCCAGCAGCGGCACTACTGGGGGTTACAATGAGCAGTTCTTC
CDR3: CASSGTTGGYNEQFF
J: TRBJ2-1
size: once
V: TRBV16
D: -

DNA: TGCGCCAGCAGCAGTCAGGGCATGAATGGCTACACCTTC
CDR3: CASSSQGMNGYTF
J: TRBJ1-2
size: -
V: TRBV5-1
D: -

DNA: TGTGCCAGCAGCTTAGTATCCGGGGGGAGCACAGATACGCAGTATTTT
CDR3: CASSLVSGGSTDTQYF
J: TRBJ2-3
size: -
V: TRBV7-9
D: TRBD2

DNA: TGTGCCAGCAGTTTACTTCAATATGGCTACACCTTC
CDR3: CASSLLQYGYTF
J: TRBJ1-2
size: once
V: TRBV28
D: -

DNA: TGTGCCAGCAGCCAAGATTCGGACAGGTCAGCGGGGATGGCTTTT
CDR3: CASSQDSDRSAGMAF
J: TRBJ1-5
size: -
V: TRBV4-2
D: TRBD1

DNA: TGCGCCAGCAATGGGGGCCCAGATACGCAGTATTTT
CDR3: CASNGGPDTQYF
J: TRBJ2-3
size: few
V: TRBV23-1
D: -

DNA: TGTGCCAGCAGCCGATGGGAACCTCGAGCCGGGGATGAGCAGTTCTTC
CDR3: CASSRWEPRAGDEQFF
J: TRBJ2-1
size: -
V: TRBV11-2
D: -

DNA: TGTGCCAGCAGTCTTCGGGGATACGACACCGGGGAGCTGTTTTTT
CDR3: CASSLRGYDTGELFF
J: TRBJ2-2
size: once
V: TRBV27
D: -

DNA: TGTGCCAGCAGCTCCGCCGGCACAGATACGCAGTATTTT
CDR3: CASSSAGTDTQYF
J: TRBJ2-3
size: -
V: TRBV5-4
D: -

DNA: TGTGCCAGCAGCGTTGATGAGGGCAGGGGGACACTGTTTTTT
CDR3: CASSVDEGRGTLFF
J: TRBJ2-2
size: -
V: TRBV11-3
D: TRBD1

DNA: TGTGCCATCAGGGTCGGTTCTTCCAATGAGCAGTTCTTC
CDR3: CAIRVGSSNEQFF
J: TRBJ2-1
size: -
V: TRBV10-3
D: -

DNA: TGTGCCAGCAGCCCAACCGGACAGGGCGGGTACGAGCAGTACTTC
CDR3: CASSPTGQGGYEQYF
J: TRBJ2-7
size: -
V: TRBV28
D: TRBD1

DNA: TGTGCCAGTACTGGGAGACAAACAACTAATGAAAAACTGTTTTTT
CDR3: CASTGRQTTNEKLFF
J: TRBJ1-4
size: -
V: TRBV19
D: -

DNA: TGCGCCAGCAGCTTGATGGGTAGTGGCGGGAGTTTCAACGAGCAGTACTTC
CDR3: CASSLMGSGGSFNEQYF
J: TRBJ2-7
size: once
V: TRBV5-1
D: TRBD2

DNA: TGTGCCAGCAGCATACACGGGACGGGTCCTAGCAATCAGCCCCAGCATTTT
CDR3: CASSIHGTGPSNQPQHF
J: TRBJ1-5
size: many
V: TRBV7-8
D: -